This T cell receptor beta chain was recorded in a study of technical replicates of blood from a few donors. The protocol was immunoSEQ multiplex PCR, while the TCRdb copy is restricted to in-frame clones and leaves out a portion. The profile shows about 75,000 clones, 95% to 98% of them singletons. The CDR3 is made up of 14 amino acids. With V trimmed by 11 bases and J by 7 bases, 13 bases remained unmatched. Germline values: CDR1 SNHLY, CDR2 FYNNEI. This chain uses TRBV2 with TRBJ2-7; 11 nucleotides line up with TRBD1. This TCR derives from a human donor in good health. Sequencing was carried out using T cells isolated from PBMCs. The CDR3 here is CAQQSWTGGNEQYF. In nucleotides, the CDR3 is TGTGCCCAGCAGAGCTGGACAGGGGGCAATGAGCAGTACTTC.